The clone carrying this T cell receptor beta chain was seen once. These data come from a study of blood T cell repertoires in COVID-19. The assay was immunoSEQ multiplex PCR, and TCRdb's table has in-frame clones only and misses some. The data show about 300,000 clones, with around nine tenths seen just once and approximately 2.6% held by the top ten. The V and J ends lost 5 bases and 0 bases respectively, with 11 bases between them. CDR3 length equals 15 residues. The germline V gene has CDR1 MNHEY and CDR2 SMNVEV (reference sequence). What the recovered Cohort 3 donors had was two negative PCRs, clearance, or symptom resolution.

What was sequenced was PBMCs or T cells enriched from blood (not recorded which). This chain joins TRBV27 and TRBJ2-1; D uncertain. The TCR sequence derives from a young woman who had recovered from COVID-19. This chain's CDR3 is CASSPIPSSYNEQFF. CDR3 nucleotide sequence: TGTGCCAGCAGTCCGATACCGAGCTCCTACAATGAGCAGTTCTTC.